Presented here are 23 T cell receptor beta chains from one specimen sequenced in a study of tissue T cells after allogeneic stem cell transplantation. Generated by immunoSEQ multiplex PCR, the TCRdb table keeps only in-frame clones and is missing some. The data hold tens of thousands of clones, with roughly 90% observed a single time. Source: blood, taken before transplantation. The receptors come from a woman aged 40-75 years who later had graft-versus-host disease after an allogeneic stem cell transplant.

CDR3 DNA sequence: TGTGCCAGCAGCTCGGGGGGGCTGGCTATGAACACTGAAGCTTTCTTT. It specifies CASSSGGLAMNTEAFF. The V call is TRBV5-4, the J call TRBJ1-1, with D possibly TRBD1 on 6 matching bases. CDR1 and CDR2 (germline): SGHNT, YYREEE (reference sequence). The V end was cut by 3 bases, the J end by 0 bases, with 15 bases between. The CDR3 runs 16 residues.

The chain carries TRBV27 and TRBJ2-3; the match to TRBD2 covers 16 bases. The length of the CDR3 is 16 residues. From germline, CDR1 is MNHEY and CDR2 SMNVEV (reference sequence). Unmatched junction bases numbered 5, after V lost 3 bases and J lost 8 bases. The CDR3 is CASSFGTSGRGGTQYF. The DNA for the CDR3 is TGTGCCAGCAGTTTCGGGACTAGCGGGAGGGGGGGTACGCAGTATTTT.

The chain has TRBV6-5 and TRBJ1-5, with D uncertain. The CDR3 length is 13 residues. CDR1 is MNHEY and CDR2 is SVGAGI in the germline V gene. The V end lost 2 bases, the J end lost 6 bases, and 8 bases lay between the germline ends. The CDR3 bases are TGTGCCAGCAGTTACGGTCGGGGTCAGCCCCAGCATTTT. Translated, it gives CASSYGRGQPQHF.

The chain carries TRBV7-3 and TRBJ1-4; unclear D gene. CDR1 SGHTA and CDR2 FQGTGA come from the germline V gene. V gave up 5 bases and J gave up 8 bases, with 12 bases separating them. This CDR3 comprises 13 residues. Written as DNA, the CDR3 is TGTGCCAGCAGCCGAGATGTTGGGGAAAAACTGTTTTTT. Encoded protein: CASSRDVGEKLFF.

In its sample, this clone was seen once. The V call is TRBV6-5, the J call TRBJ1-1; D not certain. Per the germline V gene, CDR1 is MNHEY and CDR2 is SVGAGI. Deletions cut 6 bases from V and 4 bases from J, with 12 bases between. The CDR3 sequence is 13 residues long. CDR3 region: CASRLGIFTEAFF. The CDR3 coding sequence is TGTGCCAGCAGGCTAGGGATTTTCACTGAAGCTTTCTTT.

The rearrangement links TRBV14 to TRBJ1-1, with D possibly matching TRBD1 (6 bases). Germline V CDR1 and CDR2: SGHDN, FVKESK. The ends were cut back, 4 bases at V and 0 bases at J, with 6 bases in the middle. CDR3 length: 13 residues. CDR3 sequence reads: CASSPGVNTEAFF. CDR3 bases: TGTGCCAGCAGCCCAGGGGTGAACACTGAAGCTTTCTTT. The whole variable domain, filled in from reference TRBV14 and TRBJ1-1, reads EAGVTQFPSHSVIEKGQTVTLRCDPISGHDNLYWYRRVMGKEIKFLLHFVKESKQDESGMPNNRFLAERTGGTYSTLKVQPAELEDSGVYFCASSPGVNTEAFFGQGTRLTVV.

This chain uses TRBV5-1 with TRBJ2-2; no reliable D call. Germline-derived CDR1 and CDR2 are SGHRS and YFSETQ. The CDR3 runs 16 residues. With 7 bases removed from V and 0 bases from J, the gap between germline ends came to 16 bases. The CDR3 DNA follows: TGCGCCAGCCGAGGTACGCCGGGTTCGAACACCGGGGAGCTGTTTTTT. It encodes CASRGTPGSNTGELFF.

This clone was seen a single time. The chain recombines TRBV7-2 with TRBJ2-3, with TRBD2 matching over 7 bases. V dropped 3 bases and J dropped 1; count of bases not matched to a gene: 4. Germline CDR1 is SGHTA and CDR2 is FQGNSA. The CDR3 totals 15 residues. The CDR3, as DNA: TGTGCCAGCAGCTTTTCTAGCGGAGGCACAGATACGCAGTATTTT. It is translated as CASSFSSGGTDTQYF.

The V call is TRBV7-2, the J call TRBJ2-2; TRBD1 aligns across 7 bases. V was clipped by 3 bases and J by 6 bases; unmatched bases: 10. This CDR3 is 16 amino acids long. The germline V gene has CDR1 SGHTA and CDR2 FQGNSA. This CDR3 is CASSFTQGLSSGELFF. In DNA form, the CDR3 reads TGTGCCAGCAGCTTCACACAGGGGCTCTCATCCGGGGAGCTGTTTTTT.

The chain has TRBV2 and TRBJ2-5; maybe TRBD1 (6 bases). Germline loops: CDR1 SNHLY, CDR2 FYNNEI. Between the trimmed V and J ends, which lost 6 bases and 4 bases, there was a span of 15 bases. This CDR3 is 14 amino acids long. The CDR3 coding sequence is TGTGCCAGCAGAGCTGGACAGCTACGAGAGACCCAGTACTTC. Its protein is CASRAGQLRETQYF.

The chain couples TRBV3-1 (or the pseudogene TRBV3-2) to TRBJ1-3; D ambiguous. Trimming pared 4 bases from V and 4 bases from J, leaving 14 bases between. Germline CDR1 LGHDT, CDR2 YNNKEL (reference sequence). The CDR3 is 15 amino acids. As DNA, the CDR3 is TGTGCCAGCAGCCGGGGAACGGTTACGGGAAACACCATATATTTT. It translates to CASSRGTVTGNTIYF.

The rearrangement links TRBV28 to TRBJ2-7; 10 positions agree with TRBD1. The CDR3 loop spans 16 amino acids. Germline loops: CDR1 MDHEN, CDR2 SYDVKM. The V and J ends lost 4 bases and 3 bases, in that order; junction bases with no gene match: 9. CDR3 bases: TGTGCCAGCAGTTCCGGGACAGGGGTTCAATTCTACGAGCAGTACTTC. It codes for CASSSGTGVQFYEQYF.

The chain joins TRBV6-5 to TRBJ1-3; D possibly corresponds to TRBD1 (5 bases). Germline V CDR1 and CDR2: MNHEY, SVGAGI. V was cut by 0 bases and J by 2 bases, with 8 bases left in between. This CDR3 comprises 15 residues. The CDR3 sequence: CASSYSGTPGNTIYF. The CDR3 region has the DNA TGTGCCAGCAGTTACTCAGGGACTCCTGGAAACACCATATATTTT.

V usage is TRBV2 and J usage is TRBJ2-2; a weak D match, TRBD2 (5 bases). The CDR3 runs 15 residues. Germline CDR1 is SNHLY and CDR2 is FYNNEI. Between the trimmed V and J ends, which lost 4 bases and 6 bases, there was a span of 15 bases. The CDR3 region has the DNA TGTGCCAGCAGTGGGGGAGCGGAGCTGTCCGGGGAGCTGTTTTTT. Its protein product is CASSGGAELSGELFF.

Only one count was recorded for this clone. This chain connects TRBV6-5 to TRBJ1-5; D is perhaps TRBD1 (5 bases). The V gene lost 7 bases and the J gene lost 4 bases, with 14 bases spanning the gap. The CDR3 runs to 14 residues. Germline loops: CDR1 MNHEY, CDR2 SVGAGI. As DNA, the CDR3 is TGTGCCAGCACCGGGGACCTCAGAAATCAGCCCCAGCATTTT. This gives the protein CASTGDLRNQPQHF.

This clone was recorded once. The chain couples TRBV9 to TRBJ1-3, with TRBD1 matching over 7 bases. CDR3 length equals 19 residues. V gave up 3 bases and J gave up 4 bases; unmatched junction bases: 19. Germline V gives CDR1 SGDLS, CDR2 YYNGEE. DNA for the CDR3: TGTGCCAGCAGCGCCATAGGGGGCCCCATTCAGGGTTACGGAAACACCATATATTTT. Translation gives CASSAIGGPIQGYGNTIYF.

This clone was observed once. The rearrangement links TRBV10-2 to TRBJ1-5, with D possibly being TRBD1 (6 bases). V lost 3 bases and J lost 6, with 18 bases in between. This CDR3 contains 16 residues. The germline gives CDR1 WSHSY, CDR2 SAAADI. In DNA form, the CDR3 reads TGCGCCAGCAGTGATCTACAGGGAATTACGGCTCAGCCCCAGCATTTT. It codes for CASSDLQGITAQPQHF.

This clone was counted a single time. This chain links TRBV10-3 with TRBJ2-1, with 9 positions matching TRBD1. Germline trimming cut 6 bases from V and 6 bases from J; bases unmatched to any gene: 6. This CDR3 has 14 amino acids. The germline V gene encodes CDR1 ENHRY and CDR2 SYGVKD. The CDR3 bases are TGTGCCATCAGATCGGGACAGGGAGCCAATGAGCAGTTCTTC. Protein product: CAIRSGQGANEQFF.

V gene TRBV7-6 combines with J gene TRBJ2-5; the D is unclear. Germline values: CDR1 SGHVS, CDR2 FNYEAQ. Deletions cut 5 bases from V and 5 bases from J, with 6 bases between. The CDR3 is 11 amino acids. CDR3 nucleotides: TGTGCCAGCAGCGACGGGGAGACCCAGTACTTC. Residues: CASSDGETQYF.

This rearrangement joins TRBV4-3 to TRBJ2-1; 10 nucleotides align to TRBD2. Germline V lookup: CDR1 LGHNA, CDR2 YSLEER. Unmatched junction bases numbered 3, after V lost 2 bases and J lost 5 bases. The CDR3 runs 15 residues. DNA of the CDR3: TGCGCCAGCAGCCAACCACTAGCGGGAAACAATGAGCAGTTCTTC. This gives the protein CASSQPLAGNNEQFF.

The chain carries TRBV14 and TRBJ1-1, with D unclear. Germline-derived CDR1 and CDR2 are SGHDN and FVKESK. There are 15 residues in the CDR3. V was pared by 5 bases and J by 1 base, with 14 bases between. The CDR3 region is CASSGQAAPNTEAFF. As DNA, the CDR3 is TGTGCCAGCAGCGGGCAGGCGGCCCCGAACACTGAAGCTTTCTTT.

CDR3 region: CAWSDSLYEQYF. As DNA, the CDR3 is TGTGCCTGGTCGGACAGTCTTTACGAGCAGTACTTC. This chain uses TRBV30 with TRBJ2-7; D might be TRBD1 (6 bases). The CDR3 runs to 12 residues. Germline CDR1 GTSNPN, CDR2 SVGIG (reference sequence). V was pared by 5 bases and J by 4 bases, with 12 bases between.

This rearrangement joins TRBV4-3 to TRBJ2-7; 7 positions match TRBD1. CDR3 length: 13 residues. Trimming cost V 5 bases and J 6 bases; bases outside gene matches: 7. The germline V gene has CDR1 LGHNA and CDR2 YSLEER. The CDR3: CASSETGLGEQYF. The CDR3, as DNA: TGCGCCAGCAGCGAGACAGGGCTGGGCGAGCAGTACTTC.